This T cell receptor beta chain is from a study of blood T cell repertoires in COVID-19. Data came from immunoSEQ multiplex PCR; TCRdb stores just in-frame clones and leaves some out. The table includes hundreds of thousands of clones, 75% to 90% detected once. Germline CDR1 KGHSH, CDR2 LQKENI. CDR3 length: 15 amino acids. V lost 3 bases to trimming and J lost 4 bases; unmatched junction nucleotides: 6. The source is a woman in her seventies with COVID-19, enrolled during active disease. Sequencing used peripheral blood. The J gene is TRBJ1-1, the V gene TRBV18; 9 positions agree with TRBD1. The CDR3 DNA reads as TGTGCCAGCTCACCCACCGGGACAGGGATCACTGAAGCTTTCTTT. As protein: CASSPTGTGITEAFF.